Detailed here is one T cell receptor beta chain. In the study's own analysis: Reference gene primer amplification gave nucleated cell count estimates. Using immunoSEQ multiplex PCR, the repertoire was profiled, and TCRdb retains in-frame clones only, with some absent. V, J and clone size are taken as reported in that table, and D and trimming were inferred from the DNA itself. Here the sample spans about 51,000 clones, around nine tenths being singletons. These data come from a study of blood T cell repertoires in COVID-19. Study at large: Nucleic acid was either cDNA or gDNA, and it came from T cells, B-cell-depleted T cells, or PBMCs.

This TCR was recovered from a man in his sixties with acute or convalescent COVID-19. The sequenced material came from peripheral blood.

The CDR3 loop reads CASSGQGYTEAFF. Here the CDR3 DNA reads TGTGCCAGTTCTGGACAGGGGTACACTGAAGCTTTCTTT. V and J are TRBV7-2 and TRBJ1-1; the match to TRBD1 covers 9 bases. Germline values: CDR1 SGHTA, CDR2 FQGNSA. V trimming: 9 bases; J trimming: 3 bases; junction bases outside the gene matches: 5. The CDR3 extends over 13 amino acids. Full variable domain (remainder filled in from reference TRBV7-2 and TRBJ1-1): GAGVSQSPSNKVTEKGKDVELRCDPISGHTALYWYRQSLGQGLEFLIYFQGNSAPDKSGLPSDRFSAERTGGSVSTLTIQRTQQEDSAVYLCASSGQGYTEAFFGQGTRLTVV.